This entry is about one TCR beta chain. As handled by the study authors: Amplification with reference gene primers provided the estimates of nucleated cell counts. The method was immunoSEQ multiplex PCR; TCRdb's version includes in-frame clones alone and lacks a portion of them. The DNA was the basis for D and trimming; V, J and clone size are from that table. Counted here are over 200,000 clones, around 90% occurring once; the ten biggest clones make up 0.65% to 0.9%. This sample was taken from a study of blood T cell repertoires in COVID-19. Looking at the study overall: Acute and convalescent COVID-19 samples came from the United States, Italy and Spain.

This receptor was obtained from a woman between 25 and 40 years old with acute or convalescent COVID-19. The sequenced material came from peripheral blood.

CDR3: CASSLVARGFYNEQFF. The CDR3 DNA sequence: TGCGCCAGCAGCTTGGTTGCCAGGGGGTTTTACAATGAGCAGTTCTTC. The genes are TRBV5-1 and TRBJ2-1; TRBD1 matches at 7 bases. J was trimmed by 4 bases and V by 0 bases; bases with no gene match: 7. Germline CDR1 reads SGHRS; CDR2 reads YFSETQ. The CDR3 has 16 residues.